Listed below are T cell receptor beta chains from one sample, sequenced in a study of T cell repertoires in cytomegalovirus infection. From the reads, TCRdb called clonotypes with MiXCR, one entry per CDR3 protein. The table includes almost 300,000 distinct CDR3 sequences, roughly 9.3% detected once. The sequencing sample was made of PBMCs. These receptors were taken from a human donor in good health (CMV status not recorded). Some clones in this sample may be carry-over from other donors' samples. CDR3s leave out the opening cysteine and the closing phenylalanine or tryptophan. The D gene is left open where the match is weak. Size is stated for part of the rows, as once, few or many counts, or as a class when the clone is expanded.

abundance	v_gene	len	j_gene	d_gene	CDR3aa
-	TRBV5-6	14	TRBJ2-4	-	ASSLHPDRAKNIQY
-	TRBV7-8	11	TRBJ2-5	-	ASRGREQETQY
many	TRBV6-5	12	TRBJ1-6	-	ATSYTGRLSPLH
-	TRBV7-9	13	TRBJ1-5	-	ASSLVGGRDQPQH
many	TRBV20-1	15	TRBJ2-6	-	SVGGRGFRSGANVLT
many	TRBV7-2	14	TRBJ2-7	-	ASSLEGGRGSYEQY
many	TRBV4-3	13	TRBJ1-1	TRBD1	ASSQDQAGGSEAF
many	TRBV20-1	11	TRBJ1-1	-	SFGIGLNTEAF
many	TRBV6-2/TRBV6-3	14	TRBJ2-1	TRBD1	ASSLTGGSLYNEQF
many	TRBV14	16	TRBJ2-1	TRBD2	ASSQDRLAGYNYNEQF
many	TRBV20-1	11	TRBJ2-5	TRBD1	SARGKTPGQVY
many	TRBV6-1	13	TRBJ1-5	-	ASSEVMDSNQPQH
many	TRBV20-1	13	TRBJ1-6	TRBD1	SARDPGTGISPLH
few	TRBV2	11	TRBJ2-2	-	ASRFRGTGELF
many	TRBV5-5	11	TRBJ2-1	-	ASSLPGHNEQF
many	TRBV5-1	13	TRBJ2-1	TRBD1	ASSLEGGGGNEQF
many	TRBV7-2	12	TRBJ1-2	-	ASSSGQINYGYT
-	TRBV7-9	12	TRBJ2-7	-	ASSPGGTDYEQY
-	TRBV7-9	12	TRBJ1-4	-	ASSSHREEEKLF
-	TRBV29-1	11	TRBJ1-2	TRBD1	SGTTGGLSGYT
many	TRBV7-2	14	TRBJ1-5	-	ASSLGGRYSNQPQH
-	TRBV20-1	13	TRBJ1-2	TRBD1	SARVLDRGKNGYT
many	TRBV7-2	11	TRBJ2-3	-	ASSLVYTDTQY
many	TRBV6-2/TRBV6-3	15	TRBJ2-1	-	ASSPPTLVGRPNEQF
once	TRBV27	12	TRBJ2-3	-	ASSDTGLTDTQY
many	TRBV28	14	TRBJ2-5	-	ASSLWAAGAQETQY
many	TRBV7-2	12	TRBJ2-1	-	ASIRGGPGNEQF
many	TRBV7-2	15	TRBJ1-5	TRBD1	ASSFPATGTGNQPQH